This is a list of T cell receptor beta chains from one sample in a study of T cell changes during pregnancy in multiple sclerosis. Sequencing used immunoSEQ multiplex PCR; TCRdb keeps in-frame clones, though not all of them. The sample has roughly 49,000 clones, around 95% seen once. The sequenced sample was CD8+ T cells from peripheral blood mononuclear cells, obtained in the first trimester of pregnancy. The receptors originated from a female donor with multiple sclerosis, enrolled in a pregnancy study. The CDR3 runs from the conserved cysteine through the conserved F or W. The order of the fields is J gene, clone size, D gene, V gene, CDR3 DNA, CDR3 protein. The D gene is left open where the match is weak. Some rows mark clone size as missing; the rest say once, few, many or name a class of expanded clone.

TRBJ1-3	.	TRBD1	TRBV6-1	TGTGCCAGCAGTGAACCTTCTCGGACAGGGAGAAACACCATATATTTT	CASSEPSRTGRNTIYF
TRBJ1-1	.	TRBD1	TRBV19	TGTGCCATAAGACAGGGGACGAACACTGAAGCTTTCTTT	CAIRQGTNTEAFF
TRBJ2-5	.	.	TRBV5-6	TGTGCCAGCAGCTCTGTTGTCAGGGATGAGACCCAGTACTTC	CASSSVVRDETQYF
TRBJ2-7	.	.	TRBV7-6	TGTGCCAGCAGCTTAGGCAGCGGCTCAACCTACGAGCAGTACTTC	CASSLGSGSTYEQYF
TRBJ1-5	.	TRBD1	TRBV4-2	TGTGCCAGCAGCCAAGATCAACTGGGACAGCTCAATCAGCCCCAGCATTTT	CASSQDQLGQLNQPQHF
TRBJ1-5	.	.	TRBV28	TGTGCCAGCAGTTGGAGACAATGGGCGGGTCAGCCCCAGCATTTT	CASSWRQWAGQPQHF
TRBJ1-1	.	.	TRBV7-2	TGTGCCAGCAGGCCGGACAGTTCCACTGAAGCTTTCTTT	CASRPDSSTEAFF
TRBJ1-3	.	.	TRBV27	TGTGCCAGCAGTTTACGAGGAAAGGCGAACACCATATATTTT	CASSLRGKANTIYF
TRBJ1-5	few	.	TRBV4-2	TGTGCCAGCAGCCAAGTAGACAATCAGCCCCAGCATTTT	CASSQVDNQPQHF
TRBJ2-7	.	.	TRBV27	TGTGCCAGCAGTTTATCTTCAGGGTATAGAGACGAGCAGTACTTC	CASSLSSGYRDEQYF
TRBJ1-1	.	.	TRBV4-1	TGCGCCAGCAGCCAAGACTACACTGAAGCTTTCTTT	CASSQDYTEAFF
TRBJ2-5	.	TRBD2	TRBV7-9	TGTGCCAGCAGGGGTACTAGCGGAGAAGAGACCCAGTACTTC	CASRGTSGEETQYF